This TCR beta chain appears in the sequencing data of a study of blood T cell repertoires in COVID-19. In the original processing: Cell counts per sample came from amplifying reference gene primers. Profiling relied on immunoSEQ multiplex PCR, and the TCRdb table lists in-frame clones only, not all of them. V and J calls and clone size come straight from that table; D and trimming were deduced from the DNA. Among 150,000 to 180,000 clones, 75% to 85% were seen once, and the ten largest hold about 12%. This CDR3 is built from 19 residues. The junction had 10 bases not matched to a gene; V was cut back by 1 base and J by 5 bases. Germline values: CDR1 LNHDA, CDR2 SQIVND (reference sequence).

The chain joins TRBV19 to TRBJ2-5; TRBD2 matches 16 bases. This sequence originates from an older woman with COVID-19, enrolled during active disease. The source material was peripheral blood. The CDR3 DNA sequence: TGTGCCAGTAGTATAGTGGGACTAGCGGGAGGGCCTGGGTCCGAGACCCAGTACTTC. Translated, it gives CASSIVGLAGGPGSETQYF.